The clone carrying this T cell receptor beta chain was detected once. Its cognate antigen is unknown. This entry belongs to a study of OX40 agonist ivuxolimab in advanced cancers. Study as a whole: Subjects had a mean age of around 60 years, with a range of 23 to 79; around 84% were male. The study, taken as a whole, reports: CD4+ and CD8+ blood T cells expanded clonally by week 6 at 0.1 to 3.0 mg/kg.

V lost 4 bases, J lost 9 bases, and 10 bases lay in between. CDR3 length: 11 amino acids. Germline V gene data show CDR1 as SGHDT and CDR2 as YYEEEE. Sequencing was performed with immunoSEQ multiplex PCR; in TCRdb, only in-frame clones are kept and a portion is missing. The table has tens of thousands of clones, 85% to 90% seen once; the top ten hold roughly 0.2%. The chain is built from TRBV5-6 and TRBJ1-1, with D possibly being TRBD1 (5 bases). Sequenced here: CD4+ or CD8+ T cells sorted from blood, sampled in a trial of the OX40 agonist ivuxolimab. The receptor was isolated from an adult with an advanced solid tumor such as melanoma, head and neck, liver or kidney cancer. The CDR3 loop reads CASSLRQQAFF. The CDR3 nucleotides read TGTGCCAGCAGCCTCCGACAGCAAGCTTTCTTT.